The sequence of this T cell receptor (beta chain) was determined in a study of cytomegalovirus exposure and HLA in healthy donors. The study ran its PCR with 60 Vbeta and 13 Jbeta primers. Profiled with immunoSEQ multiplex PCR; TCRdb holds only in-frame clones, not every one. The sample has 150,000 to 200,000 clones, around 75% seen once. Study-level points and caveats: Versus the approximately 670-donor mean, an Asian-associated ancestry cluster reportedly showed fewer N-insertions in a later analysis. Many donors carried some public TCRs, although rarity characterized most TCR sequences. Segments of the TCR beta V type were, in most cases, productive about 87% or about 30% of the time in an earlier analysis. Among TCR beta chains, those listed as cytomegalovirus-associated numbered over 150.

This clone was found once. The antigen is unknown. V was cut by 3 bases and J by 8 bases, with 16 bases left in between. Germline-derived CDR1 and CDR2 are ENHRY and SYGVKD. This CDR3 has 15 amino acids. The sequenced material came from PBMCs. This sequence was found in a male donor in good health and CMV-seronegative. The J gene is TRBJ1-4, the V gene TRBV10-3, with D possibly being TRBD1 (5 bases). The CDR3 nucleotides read TGTGCCATCAGTGATAAGCCCGGGGGAGGCGAAAAACTGTTTTTT. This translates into CAISDKPGGGEKLFF.